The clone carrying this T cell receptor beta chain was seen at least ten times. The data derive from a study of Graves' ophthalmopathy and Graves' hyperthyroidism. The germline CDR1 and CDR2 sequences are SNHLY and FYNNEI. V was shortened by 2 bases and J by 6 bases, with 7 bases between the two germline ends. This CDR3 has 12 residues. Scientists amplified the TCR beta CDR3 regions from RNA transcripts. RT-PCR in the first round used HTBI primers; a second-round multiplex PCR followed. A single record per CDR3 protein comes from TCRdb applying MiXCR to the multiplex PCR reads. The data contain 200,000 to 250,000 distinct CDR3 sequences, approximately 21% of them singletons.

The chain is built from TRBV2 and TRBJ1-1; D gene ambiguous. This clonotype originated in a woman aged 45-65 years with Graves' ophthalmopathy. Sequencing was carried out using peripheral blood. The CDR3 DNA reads TGTGCCAGCAGTGAACCGCCCTCTGAAGCTTTCTTT. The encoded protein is CASSEPPSEAFF.